This record concerns one T cell receptor (beta chain) sequence. As yet, its antigen is unknown. The entry originates in a study of response to subunit inactivated influenza vaccine. Study-level results: After each seasonal influenza vaccination, few new T cells are recruited, the authors suggested.

The CDR3 runs 13 residues. Per the germline V gene, CDR1 is SGHAT and CDR2 is FQNNGV. V shed 5 bases and J shed 1 base, with 6 bases lying between them. One entry per CDR3 protein, called by TCRdb with MiXCR from the RT-PCR reads. Of fewer than 750,000 distinct CDR3 sequences listed, approximately 15% are singletons. This material consisted of PBMCs from blood, taken 11 to 12 days after vaccination. The chain couples TRBV11-2 to TRBJ1-3, with D unclear. This sequence originates from a man aged 50-59 years who received an inactivated influenza vaccine. CDR3 amino acids: CASSLLSGNTIYF. CDR3 sequence (DNA): TGTGCCAGCAGCCTCCTATCTGGAAACACCATATATTTT.